This note documents a single T cell receptor (beta chain) sequence. The data were taken from a study of blood T cell repertoires in COVID-19. Study at large: The cDNA or gDNA used as material had been derived from T cells, B-cell-depleted T cells, or PBMCs.

Clones were sequenced by immunoSEQ multiplex PCR, and TCRdb holds only the in-frame ones, with some missing. The sample contains around 400,000 clones, 80% to 90% of which appear only once. This clonotype was sampled from a woman in her fifties or sixties with COVID-19, enrolled during active disease. The sample consisted of peripheral blood.

The CDR3 nucleotides read TGTGCCACCAGCAGAGGAGGGACAGGGGGCTGGGAGCAGTACTTC. Translating it yields CATSRGGTGGWEQYF. The V gene is TRBV15, the J gene TRBJ2-7, with 12 positions matching TRBD1. V shed 1 base, J shed 7 bases, and the junction held 5 bases outside the gene matches. The CDR3 loop spans 15 amino acids. CDR1 and CDR2 from the germline V gene are LNHNV and YYDKDF (reference sequence).